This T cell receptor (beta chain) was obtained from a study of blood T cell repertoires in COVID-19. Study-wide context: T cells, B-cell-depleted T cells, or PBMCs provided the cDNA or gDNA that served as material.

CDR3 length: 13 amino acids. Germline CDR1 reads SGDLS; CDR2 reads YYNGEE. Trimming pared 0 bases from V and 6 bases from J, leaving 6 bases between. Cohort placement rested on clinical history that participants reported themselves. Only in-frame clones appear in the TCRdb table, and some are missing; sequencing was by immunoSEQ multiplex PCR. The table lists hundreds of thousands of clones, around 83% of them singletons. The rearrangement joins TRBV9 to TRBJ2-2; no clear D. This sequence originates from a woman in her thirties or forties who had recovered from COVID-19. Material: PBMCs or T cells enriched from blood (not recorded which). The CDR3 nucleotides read TGTGCCAGCAGCGTAGAGCAGGCCGGGGAGCTGTTTTTT. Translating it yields CASSVEQAGELFF.